What follows are 31 T cell receptor beta chains derived from one specimen sequenced in a study of blood T cells in healthy people across ages. PCR was performed a second time for about 6 to 11 cycles using a sample-barcoded 5' primer and a J-beta primer mix. One entry per CDR3 protein, called by TCRdb with MiXCR from the 5' RACE reads. The sample holds 850,000 to 1,300,000 distinct CDR3 sequences, roughly 45% seen once. Material: blood. The source of these receptors is a woman aged 55-69 years in good health.

The rearrangement links TRBV27 to TRBJ1-3, with 9 bases matching TRBD1. The CDR3 loop spans 16 amino acids. Per germline, CDR1 MNHEY and CDR2 SMNVEV (reference sequence). V lost 5 bases, J lost 3 bases, and 8 bases stayed unmatched. CDR3 in amino acids: CASSKRQGVGGNTIYF. The CDR3 DNA reads as TGTGCCAGCAGTAAACGACAGGGGGTTGGTGGAAACACCATATATTTT.

This clonotype showed up just a few times. The J gene is TRBJ2-7, the V gene TRBV7-2; D possibly corresponds to TRBD1 (5 bases). The germline V gene has CDR1 SGHTA and CDR2 FQGNSA. The CDR3 covers 15 residues. Trimming cost V 0 bases and J 2 bases, with 11 bases left between them. CDR3 nucleotides: TGTGCCAGCAGCTTAGCGTCTGACAGCACCTACGAGCAGTACTTC. Translating it yields CASSLASDSTYEQYF.

A few counts support this clonotype. The rearrangement uses TRBV6-5 and TRBJ1-1, with a tentative D call TRBD1 (5 bases). With 0 bases removed from V and 0 bases from J, the gap between germline ends came to 11 bases. The CDR3 consists of 16 residues. Germline-derived CDR1 and CDR2 are MNHEY and SVGAGI. In DNA, the CDR3 is TGTGCCAGCAGTTACTCAGGCCGGACAATGAACACTGAAGCTTTCTTT. Translating it yields CASSYSGRTMNTEAFF.

V and J are TRBV2 and TRBJ2-5; TRBD1 agrees at 9 bases. CDR3 length equals 15 residues. CDR1 and CDR2 from the germline V gene are SNHLY and FYNNEI. V was pared by 5 bases and J by 11 bases, with 15 bases of the junction left unmatched. The CDR3 DNA is TGTGCCAGCAGTTCCGGGACAGGGAATGGGAATGAGCAGTACTTC. It specifies CASSSGTGNGNEQYF.

Only one count was recorded for this clonotype. The chain couples TRBV5-6 to TRBJ2-1; 8 bases are a match to TRBD1. This CDR3 contains 15 residues. Germline assignment: CDR1 SGHDT and CDR2 YYEEEE. Losses at the gene ends were 5 bases for V and 13 bases for J; bases not matched to a gene: 17. CDR3 bases: TGTGCCAGCAGTCCCGGGACAGGCATCCGCAAGGACCAGTTCTTC. Translating it yields CASSPGTGIRKDQFF.

This clonotype was counted only a few times. This sequence joins TRBV6-1 and TRBJ2-5; D possibly corresponds to TRBD2 (5 bases). CDR1 is MNHNS, CDR2 SASEGT, per germline. With 3 bases removed from V and 4 bases from J, the gap between germline ends came to 15 bases. The CDR3 consists of 15 residues. The CDR3 is CASSDWGEEVETQYF. CDR3 nucleotide sequence: TGTGCCAGCAGTGATTGGGGAGAGGAGGTAGAGACCCAGTACTTC.

This clonotype has just a few counts. This chain joins TRBV11-2 and TRBJ2-5; D is tentatively TRBD1 or TRBD2 (5 bases each). The length of the CDR3 is 16 residues. Germline-derived CDR1 and CDR2 are SGHAT and FQNNGV. Between the trimmed V and J ends, which lost 1 base and 4 bases, there was a span of 16 bases. The CDR3 DNA reads as TGTGCCAGCAGCTTAGTAACCGGGGCCCTCGGAGAGACCCAGTACTTC. Translated: CASSLVTGALGETQYF.

This clonotype was counted a few times. The rearrangement links TRBV14 to TRBJ2-3; D gene uncertain. This CDR3 region has 15 residues. The germline V and J ends were trimmed by 0 bases and 2 bases, with 9 bases remaining between them. In germline, CDR1 is SGHDN, CDR2 FVKESK. The chain's CDR3 is CASSQDRRTTDTQYF. The CDR3 coding sequence is TGTGCCAGCAGCCAAGATCGCAGGACCACAGATACGCAGTATTTT. Full variable domain (remainder filled in from reference TRBV14 and TRBJ2-3): EAGVTQFPSHSVIEKGQTVTLRCDPISGHDNLYWYRRVMGKEIKFLLHFVKESKQDESGMPNNRFLAERTGGTYSTLKVQPAELEDSGVYFCASSQDRRTTDTQYFGPGTRLTVL.

The genes are TRBV6-6 and TRBJ2-5; D remains ambiguous. Trimming removed 4 bases at V and 11 bases at J, with 23 bases between. CDR1 is MNHNY and CDR2 is SVGAGI in the germline V gene (reference sequence). The CDR3 sequence is 15 residues long. The CDR3 region is CASSFHWGLDNEQYF. DNA of the CDR3: TGTGCCAGCAGTTTCCATTGGGGTCTCGACAATGAGCAGTACTTC.

The J gene is TRBJ1-5, the V gene TRBV5-1, with D tentatively TRBD1 (6 bases). Germline CDR1 SGHRS, CDR2 YFSETQ. The CDR3 is 13 amino acids. Between the trimmed V and J ends, which lost 5 bases and 5 bases, there was a span of 11 bases. In nucleotides, the CDR3 is TGCGCCAGCAGTCAGGGGACTGATCAGCCCCAGCATTTT. As protein: CASSQGTDQPQHF.

This clonotype has only a few counts. This sequence joins TRBV4-1 and TRBJ2-5; no definite D call. V was clipped by 1 base and J by 4 bases, with 7 bases between them. The length of the CDR3 is 13 residues. Germline V gives CDR1 MGHRA, CDR2 YSYEKL. The CDR3, as DNA: TGCGCCAGCAGCCAAGTATTAATAGAGACCCAGTACTTC. It yields the protein CASSQVLIETQYF.

The rearrangement joins TRBV6-5 to TRBJ2-3; D is unresolved. The germline V gene encodes CDR1 MNHEY and CDR2 SVGAGI. The CDR3 loop spans 15 amino acids. Trimming stripped 6 bases from V and 0 bases from J, with 13 bases between. As DNA, the CDR3 is TGTGCCAGCAGCGAGAGCACATCTAGCACAGATACGCAGTATTTT. It translates to CASSESTSSTDTQYF.

Many counts were recorded for this clonotype. The chain uses TRBV6-6 and TRBJ2-5; 7 nucleotides match TRBD2. The CDR3 has 13 amino acids. Germline CDR1 and CDR2: MNHNY and SVGAGI (reference sequence). V gave up 9 bases and J gave up 3 bases; unmatched junction bases: 7. This CDR3 is CASRAGVEETQYF. In DNA, the CDR3 is TGTGCCAGTCGGGCGGGAGTAGAAGAGACCCAGTACTTC.

This chain uses TRBV27 with TRBJ1-4; D not certain. The CDR3 sequence is 12 residues long. V gave up 8 bases and J gave up 7 bases, with 11 bases separating them. The V gene's germline CDR1 is MNHEY and CDR2 SMNVEV (reference sequence). CDR3 amino acids: CASGHGVEKLFF. In DNA form, the CDR3 reads TGTGCCAGCGGGCACGGGGTTGAAAAACTGTTTTTT.

This clonotype was counted between two and nine times. This rearrangement joins TRBV25-1 to TRBJ2-2; 7 positions match TRBD1. CDR3 length: 15 residues. After removal of 4 bases from V and 2 bases from J, the junction contained 4 bases not matched to a gene. The germline V gene encodes CDR1 MGHDK and CDR2 SYGVNS. CDR3 in DNA: TGTGCCAGCAGTGGGCGACAGGGAAACACCGGGGAGCTGTTTTTT. It codes for CASSGRQGNTGELFF.

This clonotype was found a few times. This may be a read error, as it is one base from a much larger clone. V is TRBV20-1 and J is TRBJ2-1, with no clear D. The CDR3 has 16 amino acids. The V gene's germline CDR1 is DFQATT and CDR2 SNEGSKA (reference sequence). Trimming took 3 bases from V and 0 from J, leaving 15 bases between them. The CDR3: CSASGSDRSSYNEQFF. The CDR3 region has the DNA TGCAGTGCTAGTGGGTCAGACCGGAGCTCCTACAATGAGCAGTTCTTC.

V and J are TRBV7-2 and TRBJ1-5; tentative D call: TRBD1 (5 bases). The CDR3 runs to 16 residues. Germline V CDR1 and CDR2: SGHTA, FQGNSA. Trimming took off 1 base at V and 0 bases at J, with 10 bases between the two ends. The CDR3, as DNA: TGTGCCAGCAGCTTAGTGGGGGGTGGTAGCAATCAGCCCCAGCATTTT. This sequence encodes CASSLVGGGSNQPQHF.

CDR3 in amino acids: CAWSVSRAREAFF. The DNA for the CDR3 is TGTGCCTGGAGTGTATCGAGGGCAAGGGAGGCTTTCTTT. V usage is TRBV30 and J usage is TRBJ1-1; D is unresolved. CDR1 GTSNPN and CDR2 SVGIG come from the germline V gene (reference sequence). The length of the CDR3 is 13 residues. V was trimmed by 0 bases and J by 11 bases, leaving 16 bases between them.

In this sample, this clonotype turned up a few times. This chain links TRBV11-2 with TRBJ2-5, with 8 bases aligning to TRBD1. Germline lookup yields CDR1 SGHAT and CDR2 FQNNGV. V shed 5 bases and J 4 bases; nucleotides not matched to a gene: 15. The CDR3 extends over 17 amino acids. The CDR3 spells CASSTLSWTGRGETQYF. The DNA of the CDR3 is TGTGCCAGCAGCACCCTTAGCTGGACAGGGCGGGGAGAGACCCAGTACTTC.

V and J are TRBV6-5 and TRBJ2-2, with D perhaps TRBD1 (7 bases). The V end was cut by 0 bases, the J end by 4 bases, with 12 bases between. Germline V lookup: CDR1 MNHEY, CDR2 SVGAGI. The CDR3 loop spans 16 amino acids. Here the CDR3 reads CASSYSRQGGTGELFF. CDR3 nucleotides: TGTGCCAGCAGTTACTCGAGGCAGGGGGGCACCGGGGAGCTGTTTTTT.

The chain uses TRBV2 and TRBJ2-7; a weak D match, TRBD1 (5 bases). The ends were cut back, 6 bases at V and 2 bases at J, with 11 bases in the middle. The CDR3 has 13 amino acids. Germline V lookup: CDR1 SNHLY, CDR2 FYNNEI. CDR3 DNA: TGTGCCAGCAGAGCACAGGTAGCCTACGAGCAGTACTTC. Its translation: CASRAQVAYEQYF. Filled out from reference TRBV2 and TRBJ2-7, the complete variable domain reads EPEVTQTPSHQVTQMGQEVILRCVPISNHLYFYWYRQILGQKVEFLVSFYNNEISEKSEIFDDQFSVERPDGSNFTLKIRSTKLEDSAMYFCASRAQVAYEQYFGPGTRLTVT.

The chain combines TRBV3-1 with TRBJ2-3; 11 nucleotides line up with TRBD2. Germline CDR1 and CDR2: LGHDT and YNNKEL (reference sequence). J lost 2 bases, V lost 5 bases, and 6 bases had no gene match. The CDR3 loop spans 16 amino acids. The CDR3 coding sequence is TGTGCCAGCAGCTACGGGACTAGCGGACACACAGATACGCAGTATTTT. It yields the protein CASSYGTSGHTDTQYF.

The J gene is TRBJ2-5, the V gene TRBV6-6, with D perhaps TRBD2 (5 bases). Germline loops: CDR1 MNHNY, CDR2 SVGAGI (reference sequence). V was shortened by 7 bases and J by 2 bases, with 11 bases between the two germline ends. The CDR3 has 13 amino acids. CDR3 nucleotide sequence: TGTGCCAGCACAGGACGGACTCAAGAGACCCAGTACTTC. Translated, it gives CASTGRTQETQYF.

This clonotype was seen more than once but under ten times. This chain uses TRBV10-3 with TRBJ1-5, with 10 positions matching TRBD1. With V trimmed by 10 bases and J by 0 bases, 6 bases remained unmatched. The length of the CDR3 is 15 residues. From germline, CDR1 is ENHRY and CDR2 SYGVKD. CDR3: CATGQGVGSNQPQHF. The CDR3 DNA reads TGTGCCACCGGACAGGGGGTGGGTAGCAATCAGCCCCAGCATTTT.

Comments on this clonotype: Since a much larger clone is just one base distant, this may be a read error. The chain employs TRBV7-9 and TRBJ2-5, with D uncertain. The closer fit of TRBJ2-1 to the DNA end suggests the J call may be wrong. Germline V lookup: CDR1 SEHNR, CDR2 FQNEAQ (reference sequence). The CDR3 sequence is 14 residues long. In nucleotides, the CDR3 is TGTGCCAGCAGCTACCTAGATACCCAAGAGACCCAGTTCTTC. This gives the protein CASSYLDTQETQFF.

This clonotype has a handful of counts. The rearrangement joins TRBV11-2 to TRBJ1-6; D perhaps matches TRBD1 (5 bases). CDR3 length equals 17 residues. Per the germline V gene, CDR1 is SGHAT and CDR2 is FQNNGV. V gave up 6 bases and J gave up 7 bases, with 22 bases separating them. The CDR3 coding sequence is TGTGCCAGCAGACCGCCGGGACCCGTAAGTGGAAATTCACCCCTCCACTTT. Its translation: CASRPPGPVSGNSPLHF.

V gene TRBV5-1 combines with J gene TRBJ2-1; TRBD2 matches at 10 bases. The ends lost 0 bases at V and 6 bases at J; junction bases unmatched: 6. The CDR3 contains 16 residues. Germline lookup yields CDR1 SGHRS and CDR2 YFSETQ. The CDR3 region has the DNA TGCGCCAGCAGCTTGGGCCAAGCGGGAGGGCGCAATGAGCAGTTCTTC. Translating gives CASSLGQAGGRNEQFF.

There are a few counts of this clonotype. CDR3 region: CASSSKGTGPANEQYF. In DNA form, the CDR3 reads TGTGCCAGCAGTTCTAAGGGGACAGGGCCCGCGAATGAGCAGTACTTC. The chain combines TRBV27 with TRBJ2-7, with 9 bases that match TRBD1. Germline lookup yields CDR1 MNHEY and CDR2 SMNVEV (reference sequence). The CDR3 has 16 residues. J gave up 7 bases and V 4 bases, and 14 bases lay outside the gene matches.

The chain combines TRBV28 with TRBJ1-5, with D maybe TRBD1 (6 bases). V lost 2 bases to trimming and J lost 7 bases, with 12 bases between them. CDR1 is MDHEN, CDR2 SYDVKM, per germline. The CDR3 runs 14 residues. CDR3 protein: CASSLRGPGQPQHF. CDR3 coding DNA: TGTGCCAGCAGTTTACGGGGGCCAGGGCAGCCCCAGCATTTT.

This chain links TRBV14 with TRBJ2-4; no definite D call. Germline V CDR1 and CDR2: SGHDN, FVKESK. The CDR3 runs to 13 residues. Between the trimmed V and J ends, which lost 0 bases and 6 bases, there was a span of 6 bases. The CDR3 region has the DNA TGTGCCAGCAGCCAAGATCTAGGAAACATTCAGTACTTC. It translates to CASSQDLGNIQYF.

The V and J genes are TRBV6-1 and TRBJ2-1; TRBD2 might be the D (5 bases). This CDR3 has 15 residues. The V end was cut by 5 bases, the J end by 5 bases, with 16 bases between. The V gene's germline CDR1 is MNHNS and CDR2 SASEGT. DNA of the CDR3: TGTGCCAGCAGTAACCCGGGTAGCGCAAACAATGAGCAGTTCTTC. Translated: CASSNPGSANNEQFF.